These 16 T cell receptor beta chains were all obtained from the same sample, sequenced in a study of OX40 agonist ivuxolimab in advanced cancers. Produced via immunoSEQ multiplex PCR; TCRdb's table is partial and in-frame only. The sample comprises tens of thousands of clones, about 80% of which are singletons, and 3.5% to 5% rests with the top ten. The sample was CD4+ or CD8+ T cells sorted from blood, taken in a trial of the OX40 agonist ivuxolimab. The receptors originated from an adult with an advanced solid tumor such as melanoma, head and neck, liver or kidney cancer.

This chain joins TRBV9 and TRBJ2-5; D is ambiguous. Germline V gene sequence: CDR1 SGDLS, CDR2 YYNGEE. V was clipped by 4 bases and J by 4 bases, with 11 bases between them. The CDR3 has 13 residues. The chain's CDR3 is CASSKGRSETQYF. The CDR3 nucleotides read TGTGCCAGCAGCAAGGGCAGATCAGAGACCCAGTACTTC.

The chain links TRBV7-9 to TRBJ2-1; D is unresolved. The germline V and J ends were trimmed by 5 bases and 0 bases, with 14 bases remaining between them. Per the germline V gene, CDR1 is SEHNR and CDR2 is FQNEAQ (reference sequence). The CDR3 runs to 16 residues. The CDR3, as DNA: TGTGCCAGCAGCCAACCACGGTCCAGCTCCTACAATGAGCAGTTCTTC. It yields the protein CASSQPRSSSYNEQFF.

The chain is built from TRBV7-8 and TRBJ1-2; a possible D gene is TRBD1 (5 bases). The germline CDR1 and CDR2 sequences are SGHVS and FQNEAQ. Trimming pared 5 bases from V and 10 bases from J, leaving 17 bases between. CDR3 length: 13 residues. The CDR3 DNA sequence: TGTGCCAGCAGCCCCCCGGGGGAGGAGGTCTACACCTTC. Its translation is CASSPPGEEVYTF.

V is TRBV6-5 and J is TRBJ1-5; D possibly corresponds to TRBD1 (5 bases). The V gene's germline CDR1 is MNHEY and CDR2 SVGAGI. This CDR3 region has 15 residues. V was pared by 1 base and J by 2 bases, with 9 bases between. This CDR3 is CASSYWGLGNQPQHF. CDR3 nucleotides: TGTGCCAGCAGTTACTGGGGGTTGGGCAATCAGCCCCAGCATTTT.

The chain joins TRBV19 to TRBJ2-6; 7 bases map to TRBD2. Looked up from germline, CDR1 is LNHDA and CDR2 is SQIVND (reference sequence). The trim removed 0 bases at V and 1 base at J, leaving 0 bases unmatched. The CDR3 totals 16 residues. CDR3 sequence (DNA): TGTGCCAGTAGTATAGACGGGGGGTCTGGGGCCAACGTCCTGACTTTC. Translation: CASSIDGGSGANVLTF.

The chain couples TRBV4-2 to TRBJ2-5; 13 bases line up with TRBD2. The CDR3 length is 20 residues. The V gene's germline CDR1 is LGHNA and CDR2 YNFKEQ. J gave up 5 bases and V 0 bases, and 15 bases lay outside the gene matches. The CDR3 loop is CASSQESGLAGAVRMETQYF. The CDR3 region has the DNA TGTGCCAGCAGCCAAGAAAGCGGACTAGCGGGGGCCGTGAGAATGGAGACCCAGTACTTC.

The gene calls are TRBV28 and TRBJ2-5, with 8 nucleotides matching TRBD2. CDR3 length: 16 residues. Germline V gives CDR1 MDHEN, CDR2 SYDVKM. Losses at the gene ends were 2 bases for V and 0 bases for J; bases not matched to a gene: 5. CDR3 nucleotide sequence: TGTGCCAGCAGTTTAGGTCGGGGGGGGAACCAAGAGACCCAGTACTTC. It encodes CASSLGRGGNQETQYF. Full variable domain (outside the CDR3, taken from reference TRBV28 and TRBJ2-5): DVKVTQSSRYLVKRTGEKVFLECVQDMDHENMFWYRQDPGLGLRLIYFSYDVKMKEKGDIPEGYSVSREKKERFSLILESASTNQTSMYLCASSLGRGGNQETQYFGPGTRLLVL.

The V call is TRBV9, the J call TRBJ2-4; D possibly uses TRBD1 or TRBD2 (7 bases each). CDR1 is SGDLS and CDR2 is YYNGEE in the germline V gene. V was clipped by 4 bases and J by 0 bases, with 14 bases between them. The CDR3 is made up of 16 amino acids. The CDR3 DNA reads TGTGCCAGCAGCCCAGGGGGGGACCTAGCCAAAAACATTCAGTACTTC. Translating it yields CASSPGGDLAKNIQYF.

V gene TRBV11-3 combines with J gene TRBJ1-5; D gene unclear. This CDR3 contains 13 residues. V lost 1 base to trimming and J lost 6 bases, with 7 bases between them. The germline gives CDR1 SGHNT, CDR2 YENEEA. CDR3: CASSLGVGQPQHF. CDR3 coding DNA: TGTGCCAGCAGCTTAGGGGTAGGTCAGCCCCAGCATTTT.

The chain combines TRBV28 with TRBJ1-6; no definite D call. V was trimmed by 5 bases and J by 0 bases, leaving 2 bases between them. Germline CDR1 reads MDHEN; CDR2 reads SYDVKM. CDR3 length equals 13 residues. CDR3 DNA: TGTGCCAGCAGTGCCTCCTATAATTCACCCCTCCACTTT. Its protein is CASSASYNSPLHF.

The chain links TRBV4-3 to TRBJ2-7; D unclear. The V end was cut by 1 base, the J end by 2 bases, with 12 bases between. This CDR3 spans 15 amino acids. Germline V lookup: CDR1 LGHNA, CDR2 YSLEER. CDR3 sequence: CASSQGWQATYEQYF. CDR3 sequence (DNA): TGCGCCAGCAGCCAAGGTTGGCAGGCGACCTACGAGCAGTACTTC.

This chain links TRBV5-1 with TRBJ1-2; possible D gene TRBD1, 5 bases. Germline V gene sequence: CDR1 SGHRS, CDR2 YFSETQ. Trimming took off 4 bases at V and 4 bases at J, with 11 bases between the two ends. The CDR3 is 13 amino acids. In DNA, the CDR3 is TGCGCCAGCAGCCCGGAGGGACTCTATGGCTACACCTTC. It yields the protein CASSPEGLYGYTF. Based on the CDR3 plus reference TRBV5-1 and TRBJ1-2, the full variable domain is KAGVTQTPRYLIKTRGQQVTLSCSPISGHRSVSWYQQTPGQGLQFLFEYFSETQRNKGNFPGRFSGRQFSNSRSEMNVSTLELGDSALYLCASSPEGLYGYTFGSGTRLTVV.

V usage is TRBV7-9 and J usage is TRBJ2-3, with 13 positions matching TRBD2. With 4 bases clipped from V and 0 bases from J, the junction kept 7 bases outside the gene matches. Germline CDR1 and CDR2: SEHNR and FQNEAQ (reference sequence). The CDR3 has 18 amino acids. The CDR3 loop reads CASSSGTSGVISTDTQYF. The CDR3 bases are TGTGCCAGCAGCTCCGGGACTAGCGGGGTTATTAGCACAGATACGCAGTATTTT.

The chain combines TRBV30 with TRBJ2-1; the match to TRBD1 covers 11 bases. The CDR3 sequence is 19 residues long. Germline values: CDR1 GTSNPN, CDR2 SVGIG (reference sequence). V dropped 4 bases and J dropped 7; count of bases not matched to a gene: 21. The CDR3 coding sequence is TGTGCCTGGACTAACGCCGGGACAGGGGGAATGGGGGATCGGAATGAGCAGTTCTTC. Encoded protein: CAWTNAGTGGMGDRNEQFF.

This clone was seen a few times. The rearrangement links TRBV28 to TRBJ1-1; D unclear. V lost 6 bases to trimming and J lost 2 bases, with 4 bases between them. Germline V gene lookup returns CDR1 MDHEN and CDR2 SYDVKM. The CDR3 totals 11 residues. This chain's CDR3 is CASSPNTEAFF. In nucleotides, the CDR3 is TGTGCCAGCAGCCCAAACACTGAAGCTTTCTTT. Together with reference TRBV28 and TRBJ1-1, the CDR3 gives the full variable domain: DVKVTQSSRYLVKRTGEKVFLECVQDMDHENMFWYRQDPGLGLRLIYFSYDVKMKEKGDIPEGYSVSREKKERFSLILESASTNQTSMYLCASSPNTEAFFGQGTRLTVV.

The J gene is TRBJ2-5, the V gene TRBV5-1; D unresolved. The J call could be wrong; TRBJ2-7 is a better fit for the DNA end. This CDR3 contains 12 residues. Looked up from germline, CDR1 is SGHRS and CDR2 is YFSETQ. CDR3 residues: CASSTDGYEQYF. The DNA of the CDR3 is TGCGCCAGCAGCACGGACGGCTACGAGCAGTACTTC.